Below, one T cell receptor beta chain is given with its context. This specimen belongs to a study of blood T cell repertoires in COVID-19. Across the study: From the United States, Italy and Spain came samples of acute and convalescent COVID-19. Sample material is recorded as cDNA or gDNA derived from T cells, B-cell-depleted T cells, or PBMCs.

The J segment lost 3 bases and the V segment lost 2 bases, leaving 7 bases of the junction unmatched. This CDR3 comprises 15 residues. CDR1 MNHNY and CDR2 SVGAGI come from the germline V gene (reference sequence). Authors' analysis steps: Amplification from reference gene primers served as the basis for estimated nucleated cell counts. The repertoire was sequenced with immunoSEQ multiplex PCR; TCRdb's copy has only in-frame clones and lacks some. V and J calls and clone size follow that table, whereas D and trimming were derived from the DNA. This table holds a few hundred thousand clones, approximately 89% found once.

This TCR derives from a woman aged 40-49 years who had recovered from COVID-19. The chain links TRBV6-6 to TRBJ2-7, with TRBD2 identical over 7 bases. The material sequenced was peripheral blood. CDR3 sequence (DNA): TGTGCCAGCAGTTACGGGCGGGAGAGCGTCTACGAGCAGTACGTC. It codes for CASSYGRESVYEQYV.